A selection of T cell receptor beta chains follows, all from one sample in a study of shared clonotypes between healthy human individuals. Method: immunoSEQ multiplex PCR; TCRdb's copy keeps in-frame clones and lacks some. This table has around 2.1 million clones, nearly 97% appearing once. Sequences were obtained from naive CD4+ T cells sorted from blood. These receptors were obtained from a man younger than 30 in good health. Both conserved end residues are trimmed from each CDR3. A D gene is named only where the DNA matches it firmly.

D gene,V gene,CDR3 protein
.,TRBV29-1,SVEDPRPAF
.,TRBV5-1,ASSLVTPRGALRRTSYEQY
.,TRBV7-9,ASTQGSSYNEQF
TRBD2,TRBV7-9,ASSPLAGGVYEQY
.,TRBV5-5,ASSLDPPVSYNSPLH
TRBD2,TRBV30,AWSVLFPTSGLSYEQY
TRBD2,TRBV5-4,ASNPAGGGKTQY
.,TRBV6-1,ASSSTYEQY
.,TRBV5-6,ASSLRGRDLI
TRBD1,TRBV5-1,ASSPRGQVVYEQY
.,TRBV4-1,ASSPERGTDTQY
TRBD2,TRBV5-1,ASSLALLAGANTGELF
TRBD2,TRBV10-3,AISESTSGGTDTQY
.,TRBV4-3,ASSPVTRDEQY
TRBD1,TRBV19,ASSIDRQGHEQY
.,TRBV7-2,ASSLPGVAYEQY
.,TRBV5-1,ASSLVLSGPPYEQY
.,TRBV7-8,ASSLAVGTPGNTIY
TRBD1,TRBV5-6,ASSLGTGRLKETQY
.,TRBV11-2,ASSVSGNTIY
.,TRBV30,AWSVLGAGVVQPQH
TRBD2,TRBV5-4,ASSGGTSGTYEQY
.,TRBV6-5,ASRKGPEPTDTQY
.,TRBV30,AWGTGTLVSEQY
.,TRBV12-5,ASGLVQVPSSSYEQY
.,TRBV11-2,ASSLGGLGNQPQH
.,TRBV10-3,AISESQFPYPNYGYT
.,TRBV7-6,ASSSSPTRLFPDTQY
.,TRBV5-6,ASSFRLGPRTDTQY
TRBD1,TRBV18,ASSISRDRNQPQH
.,TRBV27,ASSRPGGEQY
.,TRBV6-6,ASSYLTVGNTEAF
TRBD2,TRBV19,ASSYLAGGYEQY
TRBD2,TRBV5-1,ASLTGTSGTNEQF
.,TRBV11-2,ASSPQVGGAYEQY
TRBD1,TRBV10-3,AISDRDRAEQY
TRBD1,TRBV5-4,ASSPGQGPGEQY
TRBD2,TRBV6-5,ASSYSSSGRLIYF
.,TRBV27,ARVLRGAGYT
.,TRBV5-6,ASSSSDRNYGYT
.,TRBV27,ASSPLGRPGYEQY
.,TRBV18,ASSPSDSLVAKNIQY
TRBD1,TRBV13,ASSTRTGAGEQY
.,TRBV6-5,ASIPSIGNTIY
.,TRBV5-6,ASSLAEETQY
.,TRBV18,ASSTLGARTDTQY
TRBD2,TRBV28,ASSDRLGGAGSYNEQF
.,TRBV6-1,ASSERRGALTEAF
.,TRBV6-5,ASSYGWHRGTDTQY
.,TRBV4-3,ASSRQALASTDTQY
.,TRBV6-4,ASSEGISSTDTQY
.,TRBV27,ASRRGDFQETQY